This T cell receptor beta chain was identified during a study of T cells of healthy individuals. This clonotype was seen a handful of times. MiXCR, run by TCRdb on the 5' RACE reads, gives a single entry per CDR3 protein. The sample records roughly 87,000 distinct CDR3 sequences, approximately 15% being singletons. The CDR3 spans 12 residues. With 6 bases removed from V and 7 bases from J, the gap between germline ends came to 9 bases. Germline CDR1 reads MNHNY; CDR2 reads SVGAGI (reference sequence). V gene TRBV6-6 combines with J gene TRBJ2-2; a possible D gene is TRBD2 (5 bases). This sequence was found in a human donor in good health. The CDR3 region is CASSYAGGELFF. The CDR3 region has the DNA TGTGCCAGCAGCTATGCGGGCGGGGAGCTGTTTTTT.